The rows below give T cell receptor beta chains drawn from one sample of a study of shared clonotypes between healthy human individuals. Assay used: immunoSEQ multiplex PCR; TCRdb lists only in-frame clones, some missing. In the table there are 520,000 or so clones, about four fifths of which are singletons. Sequencing was done on a sample of PBMCs. The receptors shown here come from a woman in her forties in good health. Some clones in this sample may be carry-over from other donors' samples. Each CDR3 is given with its conserved first and last residue. D genes are given only for firm matches. Only some rows state a clone size, as once, few, many or a class for expanded clones.

D gene | clone size | J gene | V gene | CDR3 DNA | CDR3 protein
NA | NA | TRBJ2-5 | TRBV4-1 | TGCGCCAGCAGCCAAGTGGGGCTCTGGGGCCAGTACTTC | CASSQVGLWGQYF
TRBD1 | NA | TRBJ1-4 | TRBV19 | TGTGCCAGTTCACAGGGGGCAGGAGAAAAACTGTTTTTT | CASSQGAGEKLFF
NA | once | TRBJ2-3 | TRBV7-3 | TGTGCCAGCAGCTCCCGGGACCCGGAGGAGGCAGATACGCAGTATTTT | CASSSRDPEEADTQYF
TRBD1 | NA | TRBJ2-7 | TRBV6-1 | TGTGCCAGCAGTGAAGCCGGGACAGGGGTCTACGAGCAGTACTTC | CASSEAGTGVYEQYF
TRBD1 | NA | TRBJ1-5 | TRBV10-1 | TGCGCCACCCCGGACAGGGGAGCTGTAAATCAGCCCCAGCATTTT | CATPDRGAVNQPQHF
TRBD1 | once | TRBJ2-7 | TRBV7-2 | TGTGCCAGCAGCTTAGCCGGGACAGCCTCCTACGAGCAGTACTTC | CASSLAGTASYEQYF
TRBD2 | NA | TRBJ2-1 | TRBV4-1 | TGCGCCAGCAGCCAAGTCCCACTAGCGGGAGCATTCTACAATGAGCAGTTCTTC | CASSQVPLAGAFYNEQFF
NA | NA | TRBJ1-3 | TRBV28 | TGTGCCAGCCAGACAGCAGGCGACACCATATATTTT | CASQTAGDTIYF
NA | NA | TRBJ2-4 | TRBV5-1 | TGCGCCAGCAGTTCCGGGACCGAAAACATTCAGTACTTC | CASSSGTENIQYF
TRBD2 | NA | TRBJ2-1 | TRBV2 | TGTGCCAGCGGACCGACTAGCGAGTCAGGCAATGAGCAGTTCTTC | CASGPTSESGNEQFF
TRBD1 | NA | TRBJ2-6 | TRBV7-6 | TGTGCCAGCAGCTTAACCGGGACAGTAGGAGCTGGGGCCAACGTCCTGACTTTC | CASSLTGTVGAGANVLTF
NA | NA | TRBJ2-5 | TRBV28 | TGTGCTTCCACCCCGGGCCGCGAGACCCAGTACTTC | CASTPGRETQYF
TRBD1 | once | TRBJ1-5 | TRBV6-1 | TGTGCCAGCCTGGGGGACAGGGGGGTTTCAGGGGCCCAGCATTTT | CASLGDRGVSGAQHF
TRBD2 | NA | TRBJ2-1 | TRBV11-2 | TGTGCCAGCAGCTTAGACCTAGCGGGAGTATTGAATGAGCAGTTCTTC | CASSLDLAGVLNEQFF
NA | NA | TRBJ1-2 | TRBV6-6 | TGTGCCAGCAGTTACGGGGATGGCTACACCTTC | CASSYGDGYTF
TRBD2 | NA | TRBJ2-3 | TRBV4-2 | TGTGCCAGCAGCCAAGATTTGGTGCCGGGACTAGCGGGAGGATTGGGGACAGATACGCAGTATTTT | CASSQDLVPGLAGGLGTDTQYF
NA | NA | TRBJ1-6 | TRBV5-1 | TGCGCCAGCAGCCCCTACGGACAGCCGACCGAGCCACCCCTCCACTTT | CASSPYGQPTEPPLHF
TRBD1 | NA | TRBJ2-3 | TRBV4-3 | TGCGCCAGCAGCCAGACAGGGTTTCTGGATACGCAGTATTTT | CASSQTGFLDTQYF